The 20 T cell receptor beta chains in this list originate from one sample, sequenced in a study of cytomegalovirus exposure and HLA in healthy donors. PCR was performed using 60 Vbeta and 13 Jbeta primers. Profiling relied on immunoSEQ multiplex PCR, and the TCRdb table lists in-frame clones only, not all of them. The sample lists 130,000 or so clones; approximately 80% were seen once. Sequencing was done on a sample of PBMCs. The receptors stem from a female donor in good health and CMV-seropositive.

J is TRBJ1-5 and V is TRBV2; 10 nucleotides match TRBD1. CDR3 size: 18 residues. CDR1 is SNHLY, CDR2 FYNNEI, per germline. V dropped 4 bases and J dropped 2; count of bases not matched to a gene: 11. DNA for the CDR3: TGTGCCAGCAGTGGTCGGGACAGGGGAGGACCGGGCAATCAGCCCCAGCATTTT. Amino acids: CASSGRDRGGPGNQPQHF.

The V gene is TRBV5-5, the J gene TRBJ2-3; no clear D. The CDR3 is made up of 16 amino acids. V was clipped by 0 bases and J by 2 bases, with 13 bases between them. CDR1 is SGHKS, CDR2 YYEKEE, per germline (reference sequence). In DNA, the CDR3 is TGTGCCAGCAGCTTGGACGTTGGCAGTCCCACAGATACGCAGTATTTT. Amino acid sequence: CASSLDVGSPTDTQYF.

The chain employs TRBV30 and TRBJ1-1; D possibly corresponds to TRBD1 (5 bases). The CDR3 covers 14 residues. Per the germline V gene, CDR1 is GTSNPN and CDR2 is SVGIG (reference sequence). V was trimmed by 0 bases and J by 4 bases, leaving 12 bases between them. The CDR3 here is CAWSVPPGSTEAFF. The CDR3 DNA reads as TGTGCCTGGAGTGTACCCCCAGGGTCCACTGAAGCTTTCTTT. Supplemented by reference TRBV30 and TRBJ1-1, the full variable domain reads SQTIHQWPATLVQPVGSPLSLECTVEGTSNPNLYWYRQAAGRGLQLLFYSVGIGQISSEVPQNLSASRPQDRQFILSSKKLLLSDSGFYLCAWSVPPGSTEAFFGQGTRLTVV.

The chain couples TRBV21-1 to TRBJ2-7; the table calls TRBD1, which could not be checked here. TRBV21-1 is a listed pseudogene. The CDR3 runs 16 residues. The CDR3 DNA reads TGTGCCAGCAGCAAAACGGACAGGGTCCTCCGCTACGAGCAGTACTTC. Its translation: CASSKTDRVLRYEQYF.

This clone was counted once. The rearrangement joins TRBV18 to TRBJ1-1; 8 positions agree with TRBD1. Germline values: CDR1 KGHSH, CDR2 LQKENI. The CDR3 is 13 residues long. After removal of 8 bases from V and 5 bases from J, the junction contained 7 bases not matched to a gene. The CDR3 coding sequence is TGTGCCAGCCAAGAACAGGGGGGGACTGAAGCTTTCTTT. Its translation is CASQEQGGTEAFF. The complete variable domain, with remaining parts taken from reference TRBV18 and TRBJ1-1, reads NAGVMQNPRHLVRRRGQEARLRCSPMKGHSHVYWYRQLPEEGLKFMVYLQKENIIDESGMPKERFSAEFPKEGPSILRIQQVVRGDSAAYFCASQEQGGTEAFFGQGTRLTVV.

The V and J genes are TRBV27 and TRBJ1-1; 9 bases map to TRBD1. V was pared by 6 bases and J by 0 bases, with 8 bases of the junction left unmatched. Germline CDR1 and CDR2: MNHEY and SMNVEV (reference sequence). CDR3 length: 16 residues. Here the CDR3 DNA reads TGTGCCAGCAGAAGACAGGGGGGGAGTCTGAACACTGAAGCTTTCTTT. As protein: CASRRQGGSLNTEAFF.

This clone came up once. CDR3 region: CASSLPYNEQFF. The DNA of the CDR3 is TGTGCCAGCAGCCTACCCTACAATGAGCAGTTCTTC. The chain joins TRBV5-4 to TRBJ2-1; D is ambiguous. The length of the CDR3 is 12 residues. Between the trimmed V and J ends, which lost 4 bases and 2 bases, there was a span of 4 bases. CDR1 and CDR2 (germline): SGHNT, YYREEE (reference sequence). The full variable domain, completed using reference TRBV5-4 and TRBJ2-1, is ETGVTQSPTHLIKTRGQQVTLRCSSQSGHNTVSWYQQALGQGPQFIFQYYREEENGRGNFPPRFSGLQFPNYSSELNVNALELDDSALYLCASSLPYNEQFFGPGTRLTVL.

This chain joins TRBV30 and TRBJ2-2, with D maybe TRBD2 (6 bases). This CDR3 has 13 amino acids. The germline V gene encodes CDR1 GTSNPN and CDR2 SVGIG (reference sequence). The V gene lost 2 bases and the J gene lost 10 bases, with 14 bases spanning the gap. In DNA, the CDR3 is TGTGCCTGGAGTCAACGGGAGCCTCTGGAGCTGTTTTTT. This codes for CAWSQREPLELFF.

This clone appeared a few times. The chain is built from TRBV28 and TRBJ1-1; D is unresolved. V lost 5 bases to trimming and J lost 1 base, with 8 bases between them. The germline gives CDR1 MDHEN, CDR2 SYDVKM. The CDR3 loop spans 13 amino acids. CDR3 nucleotides: TGTGCCAGCAGTCCTCCCTGGAACACTGAAGCTTTCTTT. This encodes CASSPPWNTEAFF.

V is TRBV7-2 and J is TRBJ2-5, with unresolved D. Trimming cost V 2 bases and J 1 base, with 8 bases left between them. The CDR3 extends over 14 amino acids. In germline, CDR1 is SGHTA, CDR2 FQGNSA. CDR3: CASSLMSAQETQYF. DNA of the CDR3: TGTGCCAGCAGCTTAATGAGTGCCCAAGAGACCCAGTACTTC.

The chain has TRBV4-1 and TRBJ1-5; 11 bases agree with TRBD1. This CDR3 has 16 amino acids. Trimming cost V 2 bases and J 6 bases; bases outside gene matches: 6. The germline V gene encodes CDR1 MGHRA and CDR2 YSYEKL. CDR3 sequence reads: CASSQPGQGEGQPQHF. For the CDR3, the DNA is TGCGCCAGCAGCCAACCGGGACAGGGGGAAGGTCAGCCCCAGCATTTT.

V usage is TRBV9 and J usage is TRBJ1-1, with D hard to call. Germline CDR1 is SGDLS and CDR2 is YYNGEE. The V gene lost 3 bases and the J gene lost 0 bases, with 12 bases spanning the gap. The CDR3 is 15 amino acids. This CDR3 reads CASSERDAVNTEAFF. The CDR3 DNA follows: TGTGCCAGCAGCGAGCGTGACGCGGTGAACACTGAAGCTTTCTTT.

The chain uses TRBV5-1 and TRBJ2-7, with D perhaps matching TRBD1 (6 bases). The germline gives CDR1 SGHRS, CDR2 YFSETQ. Trimming took 6 bases from V and 4 from J, leaving 14 bases between them. The CDR3 is 13 amino acids. The CDR3 nucleotides are TGCGCCAGCACCCCAGGGGTGGGGTACGAGCAGTACTTC. It yields the protein CASTPGVGYEQYF. The variable domain in full, with the rest retrieved from reference TRBV5-1 and TRBJ2-7, is KAGVTQTPRYLIKTRGQQVTLSCSPISGHRSVSWYQQTPGQGLQFLFEYFSETQRNKGNFPGRFSGRQFSNSRSEMNVSTLELGDSALYLCASTPGVGYEQYFGPGTRLTVT.

The V and J genes are TRBV7-2 and TRBJ1-1; TRBD1 is a possible D gene (5 bases). This CDR3 region has 14 residues. The germline gives CDR1 SGHTA, CDR2 FQGNSA. V lost 1 base and J 4 bases, leaving 10 bases between the germline ends. The CDR3 region has the DNA TGTGCCAGCAGCTTAGGAGGGACTGTCACTGAAGCTTTCTTT. Translation: CASSLGGTVTEAFF.

The chain recombines TRBV7-2 with TRBJ2-3; possibly TRBD2 for D (5 bases). The CDR3 consists of 16 residues. Looked up from germline, CDR1 is SGHTA and CDR2 is FQGNSA. The ends were cut back, 1 base at V and 5 bases at J, with 16 bases in the middle. The CDR3 loop reads CASSLGVGGPGDTQYF. CDR3 sequence (DNA): TGTGCCAGCAGCTTAGGGGTTGGCGGGCCTGGAGATACGCAGTATTTT.

The gene calls are TRBV5-5 and TRBJ1-2; D might be TRBD1 (5 bases). This CDR3 has 15 amino acids. Deletions cut 0 bases from V and 8 bases from J, with 17 bases between. CDR1 and CDR2 from the germline V gene are SGHKS and YYEKEE (reference sequence). The CDR3 coding sequence is TGTGCCAGCAGCTTGGTCGTGGTGACAGATGGAGGCTACACCTTC. Protein: CASSLVVVTDGGYTF.

The genes are TRBV30 and TRBJ1-1, with TRBD1 as a possible D gene (6 bases). Trimming shortened V by 5 bases and J by 4 bases, and 14 bases separated the two germline ends. Per germline, CDR1 GTSNPN and CDR2 SVGIG (reference sequence). The CDR3 is 13 amino acids. CDR3 nucleotide sequence: TGTGCCTGGGACCGAGGGGGTGCCACTGAAGCTTTCTTT. Its protein product is CAWDRGGATEAFF.

The chain recombines TRBV10-3 with TRBJ2-4; TRBD1 aligns across 7 bases. V lost 10 bases, J lost 11 bases, and 8 bases stayed unmatched. There are 11 residues in the CDR3. CDR1 and CDR2 (germline): ENHRY, SYGVKD. CDR3 nucleotides: TGTGCCAGACCGACAGGGTCTGTTCAGTACTTC. Amino acids: CARPTGSVQYF.

This rearrangement joins TRBV6-1 to TRBJ2-2; no firm D call. With 4 bases removed from V and 1 base from J, the gap between germline ends came to 10 bases. Germline loops: CDR1 MNHNS, CDR2 SASEGT. This CDR3 comprises 15 residues. The CDR3 is CASSVGELNTGELFF. CDR3 sequence (DNA): TGTGCCAGCAGTGTAGGAGAGCTGAACACCGGGGAGCTGTTTTTT.

This chain uses TRBV6-6 with TRBJ2-1; D gene ambiguous. Germline V gene sequence: CDR1 MNHNY, CDR2 SVGAGI (reference sequence). The CDR3 covers 13 residues. V dropped 2 bases and J dropped 5 bases, with 7 bases sitting between them. For the CDR3, the DNA is TGTGCCAGCAGTTACCGGGTTGACAATGAGCAGTTCTTC. Translating it yields CASSYRVDNEQFF.